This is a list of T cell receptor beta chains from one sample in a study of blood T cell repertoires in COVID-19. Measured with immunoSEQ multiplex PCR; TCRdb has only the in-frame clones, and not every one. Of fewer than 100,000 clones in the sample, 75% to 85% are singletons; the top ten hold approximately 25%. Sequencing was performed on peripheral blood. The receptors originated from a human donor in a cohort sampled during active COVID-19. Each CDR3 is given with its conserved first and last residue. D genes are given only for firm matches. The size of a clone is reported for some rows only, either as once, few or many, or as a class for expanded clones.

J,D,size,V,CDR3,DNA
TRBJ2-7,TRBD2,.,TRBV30,CAWSKGLAGSYEQYF,TGTGCCTGGAGTAAGGGCCTAGCGGGGTCCTACGAGCAGTACTTC
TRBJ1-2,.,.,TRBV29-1,CSVVVAPANYGYTF,TGCAGCGTTGTGGTGGCACCTGCTAACTATGGCTACACCTTC
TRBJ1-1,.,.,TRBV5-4,CASSLMGGARDTEAFF,TGTGCCAGCAGCTTGATGGGAGGGGCGAGAGACACTGAAGCTTTCTTT
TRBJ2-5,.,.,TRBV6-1,CASSEAGETQYF,TGTGCCAGCAGTGAAGCCGGGGAGACCCAGTACTTC
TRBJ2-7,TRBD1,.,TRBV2,CASRTGGGYEQYF,TGTGCCAGCAGGACAGGGGGTGGCTACGAGCAGTACTTC
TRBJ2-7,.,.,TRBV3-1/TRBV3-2,CASSPVNNEQYF,TGTGCCAGCAGCCCCGTAAACAACGAGCAGTACTTC
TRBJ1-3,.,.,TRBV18,CASSPGTSGLPGNTIYF,TGTGCCAGCTCACCGGGGACTAGCGGACTTCCTGGAAACACCATATATTTT
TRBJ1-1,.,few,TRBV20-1,CSASEVAEAFF,TGCAGTGCTAGCGAGGTGGCTGAAGCTTTCTTT
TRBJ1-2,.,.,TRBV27,CASSSLFVWGDYGYTF,TGTGCCAGCAGCTCTCTTTTTGTGTGGGGCGACTATGGCTACACCTTC
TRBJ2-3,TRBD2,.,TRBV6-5,CASSPGGMRDTQYF,TGTGCCAGCAGTCCCGGGGGGATGAGAGATACGCAGTATTTT
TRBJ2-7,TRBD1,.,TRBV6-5,CASSTTGDEQYF,TGTGCCAGCAGTACCACAGGGGACGAGCAGTACTTC
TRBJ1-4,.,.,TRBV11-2,CASSPEGGHNEKLFF,TGTGCCAGCAGCCCCGAAGGGGGACATAATGAAAAACTGTTTTTT
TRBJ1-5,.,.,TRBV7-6,CASSLAADSVGGNQPQHF,TGTGCCAGCAGCTTAGCGGCGGACAGTGTTGGTGGCAATCAGCCCCAGCATTTT
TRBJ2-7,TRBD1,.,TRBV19,CASSRQGIYEQYF,TGTGCCAGTAGTAGACAGGGGATCTACGAGCAGTACTTC
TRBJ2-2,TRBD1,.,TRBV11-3,CASSLVGGASGELFF,TGTGCCAGCAGCTTAGTAGGGGGCGCAAGCGGGGAGCTGTTTTTT
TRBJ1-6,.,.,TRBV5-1,CASSPDTMDSPLHF,TGCGCCAGCAGCCCGGACACCATGGATTCACCCCTCCACTTT
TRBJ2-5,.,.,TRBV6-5,CASRGDETQYF,TGTGCCAGCCGGGGAGATGAGACCCAGTACTTC
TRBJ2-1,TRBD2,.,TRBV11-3,CASSGRTSGGDNEQFF,TGTGCCAGCAGCGGCCGGACTAGCGGGGGGGACAATGAGCAGTTCTTC
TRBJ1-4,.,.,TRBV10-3,CASQPGGTNEKLFF,TGTGCCTCCCAGCCGGGGGGGACTAATGAAAAACTGTTTTTT
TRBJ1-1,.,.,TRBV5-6,CASSFEETEAFF,TGTGCCAGCAGCTTTGAAGAGACTGAAGCTTTCTTT
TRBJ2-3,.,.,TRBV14,CASSRSLAGSSTQYF,TGTGCCAGCAGCCGATCATTGGCGGGGTCATCTACGCAGTATTTT
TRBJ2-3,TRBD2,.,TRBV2,CASKVQRGATDTQYF,TGTGCCAGCAAGGTTCAGCGGGGAGCCACAGATACGCAGTATTTT
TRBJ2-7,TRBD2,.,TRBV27,CASSSGTTLLVDEQYF,TGTGCCAGCAGTTCCGGGACTACCCTTTTGGTCGACGAGCAGTACTTC
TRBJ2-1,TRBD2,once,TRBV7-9,CASSARLANEQFF,TGTGCCAGCAGCGCCCGACTAGCGAATGAGCAGTTCTTC
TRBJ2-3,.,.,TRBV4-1,CASSQDSSDTDTQYF,TGCGCCAGCAGCCAAGATAGTTCTGACACAGATACGCAGTATTTT
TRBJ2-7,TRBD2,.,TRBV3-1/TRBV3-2,CASSPSGDYEQYF,TGTGCCAGCAGCCCTAGCGGGGACTACGAGCAGTACTTC
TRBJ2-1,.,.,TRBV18,CASSPSLAGEQFF,TGTGCCAGCTCACCCTCACTAGCAGGTGAGCAGTTCTTC
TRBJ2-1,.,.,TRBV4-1,CASSRTAYNEQFF,TGCGCCAGCAGCCGGACAGCCTACAATGAGCAGTTCTTC
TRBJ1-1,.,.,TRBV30,CAWSRGRTEAFF,TGTGCCTGGAGCAGAGGGAGGACTGAAGCTTTCTTT
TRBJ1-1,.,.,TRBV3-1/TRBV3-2,CASSQGGNTEAFF,TGTGCCAGCAGCCAGGGGGGGAACACTGAAGCTTTCTTT
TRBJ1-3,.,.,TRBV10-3,CAISESTGVGNTIYF,TGTGCCATCAGTGAGTCGACCGGGGTCGGAAACACCATATATTTT
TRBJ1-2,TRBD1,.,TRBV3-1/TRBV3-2,CASSQAGTGNGYTF,TGTGCCAGCAGCCAGGCCGGGACAGGCAATGGCTACACCTTC
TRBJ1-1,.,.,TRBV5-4,CASSLGGRGPTWTEAFF,TGTGCCAGCAGCTTAGGTGGGAGGGGTCCGACGTGGACTGAAGCTTTCTTT
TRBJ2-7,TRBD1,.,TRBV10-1,CASGHRGSYEQYF,TGCGCCAGCGGGCACAGGGGCTCCTACGAGCAGTACTTC
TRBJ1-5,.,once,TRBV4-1,CASSQEQGSNQPQHF,TGCGCCAGCAGCCAAGAGCAGGGTAGCAATCAGCCCCAGCATTTT
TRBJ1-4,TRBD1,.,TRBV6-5,CASSLQPGQGEKLFF,TGTGCCAGCAGTTTACAACCGGGACAGGGAGAAAAACTGTTTTTT
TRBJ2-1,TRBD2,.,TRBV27,CASSPRGSSYNEQFF,TGTGCCAGCAGTCCGCGGGGGAGCTCCTACAATGAGCAGTTCTTC
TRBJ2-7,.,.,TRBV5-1,CASSLDNYEQYF,TGCGCCAGCAGCTTGGACAACTACGAGCAGTACTTC
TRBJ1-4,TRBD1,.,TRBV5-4,CASSSRQGDEKLFF,TGTGCCAGCAGCTCTCGACAGGGCGATGAAAAACTGTTTTTT
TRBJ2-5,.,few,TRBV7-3,CASSLELQETQYF,TGTGCCAGCAGCTTAGAACTACAAGAGACCCAGTACTTC
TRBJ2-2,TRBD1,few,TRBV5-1,CASRETGDTGELFF,TGCGCCAGCAGGGAAACAGGGGACACCGGGGAGCTGTTTTTT
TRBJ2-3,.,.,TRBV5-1,CASSSQGNTDTQYF,TGCGCCAGCAGCTCACAGGGAAACACAGATACGCAGTATTTT
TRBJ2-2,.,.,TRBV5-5,CASSQIARPGELFF,TGTGCCAGCAGCCAGATTGCCAGGCCCGGGGAGCTGTTTTTT
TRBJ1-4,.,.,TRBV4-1,CASSQGGGKLFF,TGCGCCAGCAGCCAAGGAGGGGGAAAACTGTTTTTT
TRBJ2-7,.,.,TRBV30,CAWSVSGKGYEQYF,TGTGCCTGGAGTGTTTCAGGGAAGGGTTACGAGCAGTACTTC
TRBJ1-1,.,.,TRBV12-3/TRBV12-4,CASSYRDTTEAFF,TGTGCCAGCAGTTACAGGGATACGACTGAAGCTTTCTTT
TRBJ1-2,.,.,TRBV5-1,CASSLQGGLANYGYTF,TGCGCCAGCAGCTTGCAAGGGGGTCTAGCTAACTATGGCTACACCTTC
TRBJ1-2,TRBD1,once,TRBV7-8,CASSPDRGLGYTF,TGTGCCAGCAGCCCGGACAGGGGGCTGGGCTACACCTTC
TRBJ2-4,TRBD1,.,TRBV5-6,CASSETGVKNIQYF,TGTGCCAGCAGCGAGACAGGGGTCAAAAACATTCAGTACTTC
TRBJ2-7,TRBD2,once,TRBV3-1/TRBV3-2,CASSQVERGQEQYF,TGTGCCAGCAGCCAAGTCGAGCGGGGCCAGGAGCAGTACTTC
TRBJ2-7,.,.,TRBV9,CASSVGGETGQYF,TGTGCCAGCAGCGTAGGCGGGGAGACGGGACAGTACTTC
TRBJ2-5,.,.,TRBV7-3,CIAGALYQETQYF,TGTATTGCGGGGGCCCTGTACCAAGAGACCCAGTACTTC
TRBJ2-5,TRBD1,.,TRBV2,CASSEGGTGGMETQYF,TGTGCCAGCAGTGAAGGCGGGACAGGGGGTATGGAGACCCAGTACTTC
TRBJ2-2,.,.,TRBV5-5,CASSLDQVFYTGELFF,TGTGCCAGCAGCTTGGATCAGGTCTTTTACACCGGGGAGCTGTTTTTT
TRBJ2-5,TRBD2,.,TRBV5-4,CASKGGGARETQYF,TGTGCCAGCAAGGGCGGGGGGGCCAGGGAGACCCAGTACTTC